Below, one TCR beta chain is given with its context. The entry originates in a study of CD8 T cells in Susac syndrome. V gave up 4 bases and J gave up 1 base; unmatched junction bases: 11. The CDR3 has 17 amino acids. CDR1 is SGHVS, CDR2 FQNEAQ, per germline. The authors negatively isolated CD8+ and CD4+ T cells and FACS-enriched TEMRA cells. The authors reverse transcribed roughly 0.5 to 1 ug RNA with random hexamers. The method of amplification for TCR beta CDR3 was immunoSEQ multiplex PCR, covering 54 Vbeta and 13 Jbeta. TCRdb fed the immunoSEQ multiplex PCR reads into MiXCR, producing one record per CDR3 protein. The sample holds 150,000 to 200,000 distinct CDR3 sequences, more than 90% seen once.

The rearrangement joins TRBV7-8 to TRBJ2-3, with 7 bases lining up with TRBD2. The source is a human donor with multiple sclerosis. Source material: CD4+ T cells from PBMCs. The CDR3: CASSSLGLADRTDTQYF. In DNA, the CDR3 is TGTGCCAGCAGCTCCCTGGGGCTAGCGGACCGCACAGATACGCAGTATTTT.